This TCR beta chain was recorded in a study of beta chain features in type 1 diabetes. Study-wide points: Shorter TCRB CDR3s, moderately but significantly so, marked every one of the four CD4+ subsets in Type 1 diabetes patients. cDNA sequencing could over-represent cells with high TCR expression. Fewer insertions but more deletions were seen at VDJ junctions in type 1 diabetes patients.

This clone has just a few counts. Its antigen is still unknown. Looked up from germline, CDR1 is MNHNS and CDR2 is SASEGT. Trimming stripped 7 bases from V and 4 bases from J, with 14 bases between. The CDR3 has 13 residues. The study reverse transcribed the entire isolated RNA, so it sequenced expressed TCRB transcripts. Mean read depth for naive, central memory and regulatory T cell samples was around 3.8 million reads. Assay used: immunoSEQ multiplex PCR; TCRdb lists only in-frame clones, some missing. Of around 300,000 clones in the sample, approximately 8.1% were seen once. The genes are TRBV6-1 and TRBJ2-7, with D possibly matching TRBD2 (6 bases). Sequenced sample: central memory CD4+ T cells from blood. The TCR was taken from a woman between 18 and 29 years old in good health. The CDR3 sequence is CASTPRGFYEQYF. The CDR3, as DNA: TGTGCCAGCACCCCCCGGGGGTTTTACGAGCAGTACTTC.